Listed here are 10 T cell receptor beta chains from one sample, sequenced in a study of identical twins. TCRdb re-called the 5' RACE reads through MiXCR, storing one row per CDR3 protein. The table includes 1.5 million to 2 million distinct CDR3 sequences, roughly a third detected once. The sample consisted of cord blood. The origin of the receptors is a newborn girl in good health.

The chain uses TRBV6-1 and TRBJ1-2; tentatively, D is TRBD1 (6 bases). The length of the CDR3 is 16 residues. Trimming removed 4 bases at V and 2 bases at J, with 17 bases between. Germline V gene data show CDR1 as MNHNS and CDR2 as SASEGT. The CDR3 loop is CASSVRTVSSNYGYTF. The CDR3 DNA is TGTGCCAGCAGTGTAAGGACAGTCTCTTCCAACTATGGCTACACCTTC.

The sample holds a few counts of this clonotype. The genes are TRBV20-1 and TRBJ2-1; D is tentatively TRBD1 or TRBD2 (5 bases each). Trimming stripped 5 bases from V and 10 bases from J, with 15 bases between. CDR3 length: 12 residues. Germline-derived CDR1 and CDR2 are DFQATT and SNEGSKA (reference sequence). The CDR3 reads CSAGDPPLEQFF. For the CDR3, the DNA is TGCAGTGCTGGGGACCCCCCTCTGGAGCAGTTCTTC.

V is TRBV2 and J is TRBJ1-6; D is perhaps TRBD1 (5 bases). Germline lookup yields CDR1 SNHLY and CDR2 FYNNEI. CDR3 length: 15 amino acids. Trimming shortened V by 5 bases and J by 10 bases, and 18 bases separated the two germline ends. CDR3 nucleotide sequence: TGTGCCAGCAGTTTCATCCTGCCAGGGCAGTCACCCCTCCACTTT. This encodes CASSFILPGQSPLHF. The full variable domain, completed using reference TRBV2 and TRBJ1-6, is EPEVTQTPSHQVTQMGQEVILRCVPISNHLYFYWYRQILGQKVEFLVSFYNNEISEKSEIFDDQFSVERPDGSNFTLKIRSTKLEDSAMYFCASSFILPGQSPLHFGNGTRLTVT.

Of note for this clonotype: A much more abundant neighbour one base away suggests this may be a read error. This chain links TRBV20-1 with TRBJ2-5, with D possibly matching TRBD2 (5 bases). The J call may be faulty, since TRBJ2-7 better matches the DNA end. The CDR3 is made up of 13 amino acids. The V gene's germline CDR1 is DFQATT and CDR2 SNEGSKA (reference sequence). CDR3 loop: CSVRDLASYEQYF. CDR3 DNA: TGCAGTGTTAGAGATCTAGCATCCTACGAGCAGTACTTC.

This clonotype was detected ten times or more. The V and J genes are TRBV4-2 and TRBJ2-4; TRBD2 matches 7 bases. The germline V gene has CDR1 LGHNA and CDR2 YNFKEQ. V was pared by 0 bases and J by 5 bases, with 4 bases of the junction left unmatched. This CDR3 has 15 amino acids. The CDR3 loop reads CASSQDHLAENIQYF. The CDR3 bases are TGTGCCAGCAGCCAAGATCACCTAGCGGAAAACATTCAGTACTTC.

About this clonotype itself: Given a far larger clone just one base away, this is likely a sequencing read error. The chain combines TRBV6-6 with TRBJ1-2; no clear D. V shed 2 bases and J shed 4 bases, with 8 bases lying between them. The CDR3 extends over 13 amino acids. The V gene's germline CDR1 is MNHNY and CDR2 SVGAGI (reference sequence). For the CDR3, the DNA is TGTGCCAGCAGTTACGGGCACGGCTATGGCTACACCTTC. Translation: CASSYGHGYGYTF.

This clonotype showed up many times. The chain combines TRBV20-1 with TRBJ2-3, with D perhaps TRBD1 or TRBD2 (6 bases each). The V gene lost 2 bases and the J gene lost 5 bases, with 8 bases spanning the gap. Germline V gives CDR1 DFQATT, CDR2 SNEGSKA (reference sequence). The CDR3 consists of 12 residues. The DNA of the CDR3 is TGCAGTGCTAGAAGGGGGGTAGATACGCAGTATTTT. This translates into CSARRGVDTQYF.

There are a few counts of this clonotype. The chain uses TRBV20-1 and TRBJ2-7; no clear D. Germline lookup yields CDR1 DFQATT and CDR2 SNEGSKA (reference sequence). This CDR3 region has 12 residues. Trimming stripped 7 bases from V and 2 bases from J, with 12 bases between. The DNA for the CDR3 is TGCAGTGGTAGCCATACCCCCTACGAGCAGTACTTC. Translated: CSGSHTPYEQYF.

This sequence joins TRBV20-1 and TRBJ1-2; 8 nucleotides align to TRBD1. J lost 1 base, V lost 0 bases, and 4 bases had no gene match. Germline loops: CDR1 DFQATT, CDR2 SNEGSKA (reference sequence). There are 15 residues in the CDR3. The CDR3 protein is CSAREQGAFNYGYTF. The CDR3 DNA follows: TGCAGTGCTAGAGAGCAGGGGGCATTTAACTATGGCTACACCTTC.

This clonotype was seen only a few times. This sequence joins TRBV29-1 and TRBJ2-7; 11 bases agree with TRBD2. The CDR3 is made up of 15 amino acids. With 6 bases clipped from V and 0 bases from J, the junction kept 7 bases outside the gene matches. CDR1 is SQVTM and CDR2 is ANQGSEA in the germline V gene. CDR3 sequence (DNA): TGCAGCGTGTCCGCCGGGACTAGCGGCTCCTACGAGCAGTACTTC. As protein: CSVSAGTSGSYEQYF.